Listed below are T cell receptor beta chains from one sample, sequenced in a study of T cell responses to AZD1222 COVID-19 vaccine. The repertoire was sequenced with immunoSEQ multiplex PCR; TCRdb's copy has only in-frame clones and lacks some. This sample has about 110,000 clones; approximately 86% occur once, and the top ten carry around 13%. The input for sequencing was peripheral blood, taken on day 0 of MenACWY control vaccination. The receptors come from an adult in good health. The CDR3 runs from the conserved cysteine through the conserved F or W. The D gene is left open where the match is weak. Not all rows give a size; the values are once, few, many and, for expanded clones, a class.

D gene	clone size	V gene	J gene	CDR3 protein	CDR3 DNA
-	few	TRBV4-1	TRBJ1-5	CASSQEGVQPQHF	TGCGCCAGCAGCCAAGAGGGGGTACAGCCCCAGCATTTT
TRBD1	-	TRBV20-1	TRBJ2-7	CSASFGQGVVDEQYF	TGCAGTGCTAGTTTTGGACAGGGGGTGGTGGACGAGCAGTACTTC
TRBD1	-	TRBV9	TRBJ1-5	CASSPTGQPNQPQHF	TGTGCCAGCAGCCCCACGGGACAGCCAAATCAGCCCCAGCATTTT
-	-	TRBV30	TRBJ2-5	CAWSPQETQYF	TGTGCCTGGAGTCCCCAAGAGACCCAGTACTTC
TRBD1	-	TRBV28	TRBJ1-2	CASSLHHRGLAGYTF	TGTGCCAGCAGTCTCCATCACAGGGGGCTGGCCGGCTACACCTTC
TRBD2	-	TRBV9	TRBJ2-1	CASSVELADYNEQFF	TGTGCCAGCAGCGTAGAACTAGCGGACTACAATGAGCAGTTCTTC
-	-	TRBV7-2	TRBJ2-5	CASSPGKTQYF	TGTGCCAGCAGCCCGGGCAAGACCCAGTACTTC
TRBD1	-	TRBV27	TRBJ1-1	CATQKYRGMNTEAFF	TGTGCCACCCAGAAATACAGGGGAATGAACACTGAAGCTTTCTTT
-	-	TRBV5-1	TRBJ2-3	CASSPVVAPDTQYF	TGCGCCAGCAGCCCCGTTGTAGCTCCAGATACGCAGTATTTT
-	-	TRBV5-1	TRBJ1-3	CASSLDQANSGNTIYF	TGCGCCAGCAGCTTGGATCAGGCAAACTCTGGAAACACCATATATTTT
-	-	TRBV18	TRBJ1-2	CASSPGGPSSGYTF	TGTGCCAGCTCACCGGGGGGTCCCAGCTCCGGCTACACCTTC
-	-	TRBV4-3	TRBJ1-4	CASSQRSGQRIRPTTNEKLFF	TGCGCCAGCAGCCAAAGATCGGGACAACGAATCCGCCCGACAACTAATGAAAAACTGTTTTTT
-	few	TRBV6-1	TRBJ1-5	CASSEAAERSQHF	TGTGCCAGCAGTGAAGCGGCGGAAAGGTCCCAGCATTTT
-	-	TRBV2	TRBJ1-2	CASSNSRQTLGYTF	TGTGCCAGCAGCAATTCCCGACAGACTCTTGGCTACACCTTC
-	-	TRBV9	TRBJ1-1	CASSVRDTEAFF	TGTGCCAGCAGCGTTAGGGACACTGAAGCTTTCTTT
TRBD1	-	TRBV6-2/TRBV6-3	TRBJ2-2	CASSLRQGAPTNTGELFF	TGTGCCAGCAGCCTTCGACAGGGGGCCCCGACTAACACCGGGGAGCTGTTTTTT
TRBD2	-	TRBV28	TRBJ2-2	CASRLAGNTGELFF	TGTGCCAGCAGGTTAGCGGGAAACACCGGGGAGCTGTTTTTT
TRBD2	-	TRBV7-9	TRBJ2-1	CASSLVLADEQFF	TGTGCCAGCAGCTTAGTACTAGCGGATGAGCAGTTCTTC
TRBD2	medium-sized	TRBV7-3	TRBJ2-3	CASSLGLAGTDTQYF	TGTGCCAGCAGCTTGGGACTAGCGGGCACAGATACGCAGTATTTT
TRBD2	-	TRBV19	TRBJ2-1	CASSIARAGEQFF	TGTGCCAGTAGTATAGCTAGAGCGGGAGAGCAGTTCTTC
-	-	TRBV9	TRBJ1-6	CASSGPNTGTPDSPLHF	TGTGCCAGCAGCGGACCCAATACCGGGACTCCCGATTCACCCCTCCACTTT
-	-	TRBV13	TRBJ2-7	CASSFWGALGEQYF	TGTGCCAGCAGCTTTTGGGGGGCCCTCGGCGAGCAGTACTTC
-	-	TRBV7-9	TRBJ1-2	CASSSQTPNYGYTF	TGTGCCAGCAGCTCTCAGACACCTAACTATGGCTACACCTTC
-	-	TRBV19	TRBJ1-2	CASSIQHENYGYTF	TGTGCCAGTAGTATTCAACATGAAAACTATGGCTACACCTTC
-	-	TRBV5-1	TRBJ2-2	CASSLTGVGTGELFF	TGCGCCAGCAGCTTGACGGGAGTGGGCACCGGGGAGCTGTTTTTT
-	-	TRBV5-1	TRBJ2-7	CASSLAAGTSYEQYF	TGCGCCAGCAGCTTGGCCGCAGGGACTTCATACGAGCAGTACTTC
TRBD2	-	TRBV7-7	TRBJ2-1	CASSLAAGGQDEQFF	TGTGCTAGCAGCTTAGCAGCGGGAGGGCAGGATGAGCAGTTCTTC
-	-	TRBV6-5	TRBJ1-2	CASSYSTPAKIYGYTF	TGTGCCAGCAGTTACTCGACCCCGGCTAAAATCTATGGCTACACCTTC
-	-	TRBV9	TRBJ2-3	CASSADTNTDTQYF	TGTGCCAGCAGCGCCGACACTAACACAGATACGCAGTATTTT
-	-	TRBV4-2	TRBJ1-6	CASSPMGGGYNSPLHF	TGTGCCAGCAGCCCCATGGGTGGGGGATATAATTCACCCCTCCACTTT
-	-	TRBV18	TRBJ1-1	CASSAGGTEAFF	TGTGCCAGCTCTGCGGGGGGGACTGAAGCTTTCTTT
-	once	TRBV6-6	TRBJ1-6	CASSYPSGLNNSPLHF	TGTGCCAGCAGTTACCCATCCGGGCTGAATAATTCACCCCTCCACTTT
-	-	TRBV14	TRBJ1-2	CASTAGQTNYGYTF	TGTGCCAGCACCGCAGGACAGACTAACTATGGCTACACCTTC
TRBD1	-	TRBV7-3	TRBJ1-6	CASSSQGARYSPLHF	TGTGCCAGCAGCTCCCAGGGGGCGAGATATTCACCCCTCCACTTT
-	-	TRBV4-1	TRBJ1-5	CASSQLRGDNQPQHF	TGCGCCAGCAGCCAATTGAGGGGTGACAATCAGCCCCAGCATTTT
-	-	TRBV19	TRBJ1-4	CARCTPGIEPNEKLFF	TGTGCCAGATGCACCCCAGGGATTGAACCTAATGAAAAACTGTTTTTT
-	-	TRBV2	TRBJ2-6	CASSEFSGANVLTF	TGTGCCAGCAGTGAGTTTTCTGGGGCCAACGTCCTGACTTTC
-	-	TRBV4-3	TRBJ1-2	CASSQDHGNYGYTF	TGCGCCAGCAGCCAAGATCACGGCAACTATGGCTACACCTTC
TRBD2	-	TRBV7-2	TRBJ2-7	CASSPRGGPYEQYF	TGTGCCAGCAGCCCCCGGGGGGGTCCCTACGAGCAGTACTTC
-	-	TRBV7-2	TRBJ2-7	CASSLLRRGLQGSEQYF	TGTGCCAGCAGCTTACTTCGGCGCGGACTACAGGGGAGCGAGCAGTACTTC
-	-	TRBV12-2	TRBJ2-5	CASRLLRGPQETQYF	TGTGCAAGTCGCTTATTGCGGGGCCCCCAAGAGACCCAGTACTTC
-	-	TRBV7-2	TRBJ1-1	CASIPLGITEAFF	TGTGCCAGCATACCCTTAGGGATCACTGAAGCTTTCTTT
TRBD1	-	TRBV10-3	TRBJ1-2	CAISEQTGRNYGYTF	TGTGCCATCAGTGAACAGACAGGGCGAAACTATGGCTACACCTTC